One T cell receptor (beta chain) is described in this entry. This entry belongs to a study of blood T cell repertoires in COVID-19. Study context: From T cells, B-cell-depleted T cells, or PBMCs came the material, which was cDNA or gDNA.

CDR1 and CDR2 from the germline V gene are MNHEY and SVGAGI. The CDR3 length is 15 residues. V trimming: 2 bases; J trimming: 3 bases; junction bases outside the gene matches: 6. Sequenced by immunoSEQ multiplex PCR; TCRdb stores in-frame clones only, minus some. This table has 130,000 to 150,000 clones, roughly 84% appearing once. The clonotype comes from a woman aged 45-65 years who had been exposed to COVID-19. The sequencing sample was made of PBMCs or T cells enriched from blood (not recorded which). This rearrangement joins TRBV6-5 to TRBJ1-2, with 7 bases that match TRBD1. The CDR3 reads CASSYGPGTDYGYTF. CDR3 bases: TGTGCCAGCAGTTACGGGCCCGGGACAGACTATGGCTACACCTTC.